This T cell receptor (beta chain) is drawn from a study of T cell responses to AZD1222 COVID-19 vaccine. Findings and caveats of the study: Donors skewed white British and female; clonal diversity was possibly underestimated.

The table came from immunoSEQ multiplex PCR; TCRdb's copy has only in-frame clones and leaves some out. Altogether about 120,000 clones are present, approximately 90% being singletons, with the ten largest covering 15%. Germline-derived CDR1 and CDR2 are SGHRS and YFSETQ. The CDR3 contains 13 residues. Trimming pared 2 bases from V and 4 bases from J, leaving 10 bases between. About this clone: The antigen is not known.

This receptor was obtained from an adult who received the AZD1222 COVID-19 vaccine. The sample here was peripheral blood, taken 28 days after the second AZD1222 dose. The chain has TRBV5-1 and TRBJ2-7; no clear D. The DNA for the CDR3 is TGCGCCAGCAGCTTTTCAGGTGGTTACGAGCAGTACTTC. Protein: CASSFSGGYEQYF.